This T cell receptor beta chain is from a study of blood T cell repertoires in COVID-19 (dated by TCRdb to between 2020 and 2021). Regarding the complete study: The collaborator samples originated in the United States, Italy and Spain and spanned the acute and convalescent phases of COVID-19. The material from the prospective study consisted of cDNA or gDNA derived from T cells, B-cell-depleted T cells, or PBMCs. The sample metadata nearly always contained a de-identified subject ID, COVID-19 status, age in years and sex. The samples were drawn from two sources: the first 160 participants of the ongoing ImmuneRACE study, and approximately 1,300 subjects contributed by 6 global collaborators. Subjects who had been exposed to COVID-19, were actively infected with it, or had recovered from it provided the deeply sampled blood TCRbeta repertoires that made up the dataset. Where HLA class I and class II types were available, the types were taken from metadata supplied by the sample provider, not from assay-based typing. A freely available public database, intended as a resource for researchers studying the immune response to SARS-CoV-2, is where the repertoires were released. General study outcomes and caveats: How much clinical and demographic metadata was included differed by source and by participant, and the metadata was provided uncurated.

Each collaborating institution followed its own protocols to collect whole blood in K2EDTA tubes. For TCRbeta analysis, collaborators shipped samples as frozen whole blood, isolated PBMCs, or DNA extracted from either of those sample types. The CDR3, from cysteine to phenylalanine, totals 16 residues. Only CDR3 DNA is held: 48 bases, read in frame from base 1. V drops 4 bases and J drops 0 bases, leaving 15 bases in between. CDR1 SGHVS and CDR2 FNYEAQ are derived from the germline V gene. TCRbeta CDR3 regions were amplified from genomic DNA using the immunoSEQ Assay, a bias-controlled multiplex PCR. In the source study's methods: The number of nucleated cells in each sample was estimated by amplification of reference gene primers within the assay. To quantify the absolute abundance of each unique TCRbeta CDR3 rearrangement, sequence reads were collapsed and filtered. For each sample, productive Simpson clonality was calculated by taking the square root of Simpson's diversity index across productive rearrangements. TCRdb limited this immuneACCESS table to in-frame rearrangements with V and J called. A share of clones is missing; checked studies link under half to unresolved V genes, and the rest is unexplained. V, J and clone size were drawn from that table, and D and trimming were deduced from the DNA. In this sample the table shows over 200,000 clones, over 70% of which occur a single time. Approximately 7.2% of the sample rests with the top ten.

On this clone itself: Its specific antigen is unknown. Base qualities are not recorded, but no much larger clone differs from it by a single base.

This TCR was sampled from a woman older than 75 with acute or convalescent COVID-19. The sequencing input was peripheral blood. This chain is built from TRBV7-6 and TRBJ1-1; matching of 5 bases hints at TRBD1 as the D gene. The sequence in DNA is TGTGCCAGCAGCTCACTCCTACAGGAATTGAACACTGAAGCTTTCTTT. Protein translation: CASSSLLQELNTEAFF.